One and the same sample provided the 6 T cell receptor beta chains below, sequenced in a study of T cell changes during pregnancy in multiple sclerosis. The protocol was immunoSEQ multiplex PCR, while the TCRdb copy is restricted to in-frame clones and leaves out a portion. The table has almost 35,000 clones, 90% seen once. Source: CD8+ T cells from peripheral blood mononuclear cells, taken in the first trimester of pregnancy. These receptors all stem from a female donor with multiple sclerosis, enrolled in a pregnancy study.

The chain has TRBV2 and TRBJ2-1; TRBD1 matches at 8 bases. Trimming took 2 bases from V and 8 from J; bases not matched to a gene: 5. CDR3 size: 14 residues. Per germline, CDR1 SNHLY and CDR2 FYNNEI. CDR3 sequence: CASSETDREDEQFF. For the CDR3, the DNA is TGTGCCAGCAGTGAAACGGACAGGGAGGATGAGCAGTTCTTC.

The V and J genes are TRBV7-9 and TRBJ2-4; D is unclear. Germline-derived CDR1 and CDR2 are SEHNR and FQNEAQ (reference sequence). The CDR3 totals 15 residues. Trimming cost V 5 bases and J 1 base, with 12 bases left between them. The CDR3 spells CASSPEPTAKNIQYF. CDR3 in DNA: TGTGCCAGCAGCCCCGAGCCTACGGCCAAAAACATTCAGTACTTC. The variable domain in full, completed from reference TRBV7-9 and TRBJ2-4, reads DTGVSQNPRHKITKRGQNVTFRCDPISEHNRLYWYRQTLGQGPEFLTYFQNEAQLEKSRLLSDRFSAERPKGSFSTLEIQRTEQGDSAMYLCASSPEPTAKNIQYFGAGTRLSVL.

V gene TRBV11-2 combines with J gene TRBJ2-1; a possible D gene is TRBD2 (6 bases). This CDR3 contains 19 residues. V shed 5 bases and J shed 3 bases, with 26 bases lying between them. Germline CDR1 and CDR2: SGHAT and FQNNGV. This CDR3 is CASSPLRVRPWEVYNEQFF. The CDR3 bases are TGTGCCAGCAGCCCTCTTAGGGTCCGTCCTTGGGAGGTCTACAATGAGCAGTTCTTC.

The chain is built from TRBV7-9 and TRBJ2-1, with 9 bases aligning to TRBD2. Germline values: CDR1 SEHNR, CDR2 FQNEAQ (reference sequence). The CDR3 loop spans 14 amino acids. V shed 5 bases, J shed 7 bases, and the junction held 6 bases outside the gene matches. CDR3 DNA: TGTGCCAGCAGCAGAGGTGCGGGAGGGAATGAGCAGTTCTTC. As protein: CASSRGAGGNEQFF.

The genes are TRBV6-5 and TRBJ1-1; D unclear. Trimming removed 2 bases from V and 0 bases from J, with 7 bases in between. Germline V gene sequence: CDR1 MNHEY, CDR2 SVGAGI. The CDR3 runs 14 residues. The CDR3 region is CASSYGGLNTEAFF. In DNA form, the CDR3 reads TGTGCCAGCAGTTACGGAGGATTGAACACTGAAGCTTTCTTT.

V is TRBV28 and J is TRBJ2-3, with 16 bases matching TRBD2. The CDR3 contains 16 residues. The ends lost 6 bases at V and 8 bases at J; junction bases unmatched: 8. Per the germline V gene, CDR1 is MDHEN and CDR2 is SYDVKM. CDR3 sequence (DNA): TGTGCCAGCAGCCCGGGACTAGCGGGAGGGTCCACTACGCAGTATTTT. Amino acids: CASSPGLAGGSTTQYF.